Included here is one T cell receptor (beta chain) sequence, with context. Its target is unknown. This specimen belongs to a study of T cell responses to AZD1222 COVID-19 vaccine. Profiling relied on immunoSEQ multiplex PCR, and the TCRdb table lists in-frame clones only, not all of them. The sample has about 190,000 clones; roughly 88% are singletons. This CDR3 contains 15 residues. Trimming shortened V by 0 bases and J by 0 bases, and 9 bases separated the two germline ends. Germline CDR1 and CDR2: SGHTS and YDEGEE. Points from the study as a whole: Donors were largely white British and mainly female; clonal diversity was possibly underestimated. Two AZD1222 administrations were followed by greater Spike-specific TCR breadth and depth.

The sequencing used peripheral blood, collected on day 0 of AZD1222 vaccination. This TCR derives from an adult in good health. The rearrangement links TRBV5-8 to TRBJ2-5, with D unresolved. The CDR3 reads CASSLGQDYQETQYF. In DNA form, the CDR3 reads TGTGCCAGCAGCTTGGGGCAGGATTACCAAGAGACCCAGTACTTC.